The clone carrying this T cell receptor (beta chain) occurred many times. Its target is unknown. The CDR3 extends over 13 amino acids. The V gene lost 6 bases and the J gene lost 3 bases, with 11 bases spanning the gap. TCRdb re-called the 5' RACE reads with MiXCR, one entry per CDR3 protein. The data hold about 23,000 distinct CDR3 sequences, with under 7.5% observed a single time. As to time point: sample taken at primary tumor resection. The cohort: 70 to 75 early-stage, untreated non-small cell lung cancer patients. Whole RNA obtained from tumor, nontumor lung or frozen PBMC underwent sequencing without sorting. This sample is part of a study of spatial heterogeneity in lung cancer. Study conclusions and caveats: Tracking of tumor mutation counts was seen in expanded intratumoral alpha and beta TCR counts. Counts for ubiquitous and regional expanded TCRs went along with ubiquitous and regional nonsynonymous mutations, respectively.

V gene TRBV12-3 or TRBV12-4 combines with J gene TRBJ2-5, with D uncertain. The sample in question was lung tumor tissue, obtained at surgery. The TCR originated in a male donor with early-stage non-small cell lung cancer. CDR3 loop: CASSHRLEETQYF. The CDR3 bases are TGTGCCAGCAGCCACCGACTTGAAGAGACCCAGTACTTC.